This entry lists 5 T cell receptor beta chains sequenced from one sample in a study of pediatric ulcerative colitis. Sequencing was performed with immunoSEQ multiplex PCR; in TCRdb, only in-frame clones are kept and a portion is missing. The sample consists of some 43,000 clones, more than 60% of them appearing once. Rectal tissue came from one to two pinch biopsies taken at colonoscopy. Sequenced input: gut tissue. These receptors were obtained from a girl between 10 and 17 years old with moderate ulcerative colitis.

The DNA of the CDR3 is TGTGCCAGCAGTACCCGAGACAGGGTTTATGGCTACACCTTC. Translated, it gives CASSTRDRVYGYTF. The rearrangement joins TRBV6-5 to TRBJ1-2; TRBD1 matches 7 bases. Germline CDR1 and CDR2: MNHEY and SVGAGI. CDR3 size: 14 residues. Trimming removed 5 bases from V and 5 bases from J; junction bases left unmatched: 8.

The rearrangement links TRBV6-1 to TRBJ1-2; D possibly corresponds to TRBD1 (6 bases). V lost 6 bases and J lost 8, with 22 bases in between. Per the germline V gene, CDR1 is MNHNS and CDR2 is SASEGT. CDR3 length equals 15 residues. The CDR3: CASSQGGVRAGGYTF. Written as DNA, the CDR3 is TGTGCCAGCAGCCAAGGGGGGGTGCGGGCCGGGGGCTACACCTTC.

This clone was seen more than once but under ten times. As DNA, the CDR3 is TGCGCCAGCAGGGGGACAGATCCGCGTTACATTCTCGACCTCAATGAGCAGTTCTTC. Amino acid sequence: CASRGTDPRYILDLNEQFF. The rearrangement links TRBV10-2 to TRBJ2-1, with TRBD1 matching 7 bases. This CDR3 comprises 19 residues. Germline V gene sequence: CDR1 WSHSY, CDR2 SAAADI. V dropped 6 bases and J dropped 6; count of bases not matched to a gene: 23.

In this sample, this clone turned up a few times. The chain couples TRBV9 to TRBJ1-1; D is possibly TRBD1 (5 bases). The CDR3 totals 15 residues. Germline CDR1 reads SGDLS; CDR2 reads YYNGEE. Deletions cut 0 bases from V and 4 bases from J, with 13 bases between. The CDR3 region is CASSVVMGLATEAFF. The CDR3 bases are TGTGCCAGCAGCGTAGTAATGGGGCTAGCCACTGAAGCTTTCTTT.

The chain has TRBV29-1 and TRBJ1-1, with no clear D. Germline assignment: CDR1 SQVTM and CDR2 ANQGSEA. The CDR3 consists of 14 residues. V lost 2 bases and J 1 base, leaving 11 bases between the germline ends. CDR3 nucleotides: TGCAGCGTTGAATCGGGGTTCGAGAACACTGAAGCTTTCTTT. This sequence encodes CSVESGFENTEAFF.